These 25 T cell receptor beta chains came from one sample sequenced in a study of T cell responses to AZD1222 COVID-19 vaccine. Some clones are missing from TCRdb's copy, which holds only in-frame ones; the method was immunoSEQ multiplex PCR. The table records about 140,000 clones, more than 85% of them present only once. The sample was peripheral blood, taken after recovery from COVID-19. These receptors were collected from an adult who had recovered from COVID-19.

This clone has only one observation. The V call is TRBV5-5, the J call TRBJ2-2; D not resolved. This CDR3 is built from 15 residues. With 0 bases removed from V and 3 bases from J, the gap between germline ends came to 9 bases. Germline-derived CDR1 and CDR2 are SGHKS and YYEKEE (reference sequence). CDR3 loop: CASSLGGQYTGELFF. CDR3 bases: TGTGCCAGCAGCTTGGGTGGTCAGTACACCGGGGAGCTGTTTTTT.

In this sample, this clone is medium-sized. This chain uses TRBV6-4 with TRBJ2-1, with TRBD1 identical over 8 bases. V shed 5 bases and J 2 bases; nucleotides not matched to a gene: 5. The CDR3 consists of 15 residues. Germline-derived CDR1 and CDR2 are MRHNA and SNTAGT. Here the CDR3 DNA reads TGTGCCAGCAGTACTGGACAGGGAACCTACAATGAGCAGTTCTTC. Residues: CASSTGQGTYNEQFF.

The chain carries TRBV5-1 and TRBJ1-3; possibly TRBD1 for D (5 bases). This CDR3 contains 21 residues. Trimming left V 0 bases short and J 2 bases short, with 27 bases between. Germline CDR1 is SGHRS and CDR2 is YFSETQ. The CDR3 sequence is CASSLVPPLGGGFVTGNTIYF. In DNA form, the CDR3 reads TGCGCCAGCAGCTTGGTACCCCCTCTCGGGGGTGGTTTTGTTACTGGAAACACCATATATTTT.

The V call is TRBV2, the J call TRBJ2-2; 7 bases match TRBD1. The CDR3 has 16 residues. Per germline, CDR1 SNHLY and CDR2 FYNNEI. V shed 5 bases, J shed 2 bases, and the junction held 8 bases outside the gene matches. CDR3 region: CASSPGGRGNTGELFF. The DNA for the CDR3 is TGTGCCAGCAGTCCAGGGGGAAGGGGAAACACCGGGGAGCTGTTTTTT.

The chain combines TRBV6-6 with TRBJ1-5; D call uncertain. The germline V and J ends were trimmed by 6 bases and 4 bases, with 10 bases remaining between them. The CDR3 loop spans 13 amino acids. From germline, CDR1 is MNHNY and CDR2 SVGAGI (reference sequence). This CDR3 is CASSPTGNQPQHF. The CDR3 DNA reads TGTGCCAGCAGCCCCACCGGGAATCAGCCCCAGCATTTT.

The V call is TRBV11-2, the J call TRBJ2-1, with TRBD2 identical over 7 bases. With V trimmed by 5 bases and J by 5 bases, 6 bases remained unmatched. The CDR3 runs to 14 residues. Germline CDR1 and CDR2: SGHAT and FQNNGV. The DNA of the CDR3 is TGTGCCAGCAGCCCAGGGACTATTCACAATGAGCAGTTCTTC. It yields the protein CASSPGTIHNEQFF.

The gene calls are TRBV7-8 and TRBJ2-1; the D is unclear. Germline lookup yields CDR1 SGHVS and CDR2 FQNEAQ. The V gene lost 5 bases and the J gene lost 3 bases, with 11 bases spanning the gap. CDR3 length equals 14 residues. CDR3 sequence: CASSATSYYNEQFF. CDR3 DNA sequence: TGTGCCAGCAGCGCTACCTCCTACTACAATGAGCAGTTCTTC.

J is TRBJ1-2 and V is TRBV19; D is perhaps TRBD1 (5 bases). The germline V gene has CDR1 LNHDA and CDR2 SQIVND (reference sequence). CDR3 size: 13 residues. V was shortened by 5 bases and J by 7 bases, with 14 bases between the two germline ends. DNA of the CDR3: TGTGCCAGTAGTTTACGCCAGCAGGGTGGCTACACCTTC. Translated, it gives CASSLRQQGGYTF.

This clone was detected only once. In nucleotides, the CDR3 is TGTGCCAGCAGCTTTACAGGGGGCCACAGCACCATATATTTT. It codes for CASSFTGGHSTIYF. The chain couples TRBV7-9 to TRBJ1-3; 9 bases align to TRBD1. This CDR3 comprises 14 residues. Trimming removed 3 bases from V and 9 bases from J; junction bases left unmatched: 6. CDR1 and CDR2 from the germline V gene are SEHNR and FQNEAQ (reference sequence).

The gene calls are TRBV19 and TRBJ2-2; 7 nucleotides match TRBD1. After removal of 2 bases from V and 0 bases from J, the junction contained 3 bases not matched to a gene. The CDR3 extends over 16 amino acids. CDR1 is LNHDA, CDR2 SQIVND, per germline (reference sequence). The CDR3 nucleotides are TGTGCCAGTAGTATACGGACAGGAACGAACACCGGGGAGCTGTTTTTT. This gives the protein CASSIRTGTNTGELFF.

V and J are TRBV19 and TRBJ2-7; the D gene is possibly TRBD2 (5 bases). In germline, CDR1 is LNHDA, CDR2 SQIVND (reference sequence). This CDR3 contains 16 residues. Trimming cost V 2 bases and J 0 bases, with 14 bases left between them. This CDR3 is CASSISPKRSSYEQYF. In DNA form, the CDR3 reads TGTGCCAGTAGTATATCCCCCAAGCGGTCCTCCTACGAGCAGTACTTC.

The chain is built from TRBV27 and TRBJ2-1; 8 bases map to TRBD2. This CDR3 is 15 amino acids long. From germline, CDR1 is MNHEY and CDR2 SMNVEV (reference sequence). V lost 1 base and J lost 10; bases outside the gene matches: 9. The CDR3 region is CASSLLTGGGKEQFF. The CDR3, as DNA: TGTGCCAGCAGTTTATTGACGGGAGGGGGGAAGGAGCAGTTCTTC.

This clone has just a few counts. The V call is TRBV5-1, the J call TRBJ1-6, with a tentative D call TRBD1 (6 bases). CDR3 length: 14 residues. V lost 4 bases and J 7 bases, leaving 12 bases between the germline ends. Germline V gene sequence: CDR1 SGHRS, CDR2 YFSETQ. CDR3 nucleotides: TGCGCCAGCAGCGAGGGGGGCCGGAATTCACCCCTCCACTTT. Residues: CASSEGGRNSPLHF.

The chain joins TRBV7-9 to TRBJ2-2; D tentatively fits TRBD1 or TRBD2 (5 bases each). The CDR3 runs 16 residues. In germline, CDR1 is SEHNR, CDR2 FQNEAQ (reference sequence). Trimming took 7 bases from V and 7 from J, leaving 22 bases between them. CDR3 DNA: TGTGCCAGCAACAGGCCCGGAGACCACGGGGTCGGGGAGCTGTTTTTT. Translated: CASNRPGDHGVGELFF.

The chain combines TRBV11-1 with TRBJ1-1; 8 bases are shared with TRBD1. After removal of 6 bases from V and 10 bases from J, the junction contained 13 bases not matched to a gene. The CDR3 is made up of 14 amino acids. CDR1 is SGHAT, CDR2 FQDESV, per germline (reference sequence). CDR3 sequence: CASSPPGGVSGAFF. In nucleotides, the CDR3 is TGTGCCAGCAGTCCCCCAGGGGGCGTATCCGGAGCTTTCTTT.

The genes are TRBV11-2 and TRBJ2-5; TRBD2 matches 8 bases. CDR3 length equals 15 residues. Germline assignment: CDR1 SGHAT and CDR2 FQNNGV. J gave up 1 base and V 1 base, and 2 bases lay outside the gene matches. The CDR3: CASSLVAGIQETQYF. CDR3 bases: TGTGCCAGCAGCTTAGTAGCGGGGATCCAAGAGACCCAGTACTTC.

The V call is TRBV7-9, the J call TRBJ1-6; D perhaps matches TRBD1 (6 bases). Germline lookup yields CDR1 SEHNR and CDR2 FQNEAQ (reference sequence). V was cut by 1 base and J by 5 bases, with 9 bases left in between. The CDR3 totals 15 residues. CDR3 amino acids: CASSLVAGDNSPLHF. CDR3 nucleotides: TGTGCCAGCAGCTTAGTGGCAGGGGATAATTCACCCCTCCACTTT.

This chain connects TRBV11-2 to TRBJ1-2; D is perhaps TRBD1 (6 bases). The CDR3 totals 17 residues. Germline CDR1 reads SGHAT; CDR2 reads FQNNGV. The V end was cut by 2 bases, the J end by 0 bases, with 16 bases between. The CDR3 loop is CASSLWLGGPSNYGYTF. The CDR3 DNA reads TGTGCCAGCAGCTTATGGTTAGGGGGTCCCTCTAACTATGGCTACACCTTC.

This rearrangement joins TRBV5-1 to TRBJ2-5, with D maybe TRBD1 (6 bases). CDR1 and CDR2 from the germline V gene are SGHRS and YFSETQ. V dropped 6 bases and J dropped 1 base, with 13 bases sitting between them. This CDR3 region has 14 residues. DNA of the CDR3: TGCGCCAGCACCATATCAGGGGCCCAAGAGACCCAGTACTTC. This encodes CASTISGAQETQYF.

The rearrangement links TRBV28 to TRBJ2-7; D is unresolved. The CDR3 sequence is 12 residues long. Trimming left V 2 bases short and J 6 bases short, with 8 bases between. Germline V gene lookup returns CDR1 MDHEN and CDR2 SYDVKM. The CDR3 loop reads CASSLPPREQYF. The CDR3 nucleotides read TGTGCCAGCAGTTTACCTCCTCGCGAGCAGTACTTC.

The chain has TRBV24-1 and TRBJ2-1, with 9 bases identical to TRBD1. Trimming removed 3 bases from V and 5 bases from J; junction bases left unmatched: 10. Germline V gene data show CDR1 as KGHDR and CDR2 as SFDVKD. The CDR3 covers 17 residues. CDR3 residues: CATSDPPGTGLHNEQFF. CDR3 in DNA: TGTGCCACCAGTGATCCTCCCGGGACAGGGTTACACAATGAGCAGTTCTTC.

This rearrangement joins TRBV5-4 to TRBJ2-1; 8 nucleotides align to TRBD2. V was clipped by 5 bases and J by 5 bases; unmatched bases: 9. CDR1 is SGHNT and CDR2 is YYREEE in the germline V gene (reference sequence). There are 15 residues in the CDR3. The CDR3: CASSSPGTSNNEQFF. The CDR3 bases are TGTGCCAGCAGTTCTCCCGGGACTAGTAACAATGAGCAGTTCTTC. Complete variable domain (other parts from reference TRBV5-4 and TRBJ2-1): ETGVTQSPTHLIKTRGQQVTLRCSSQSGHNTVSWYQQALGQGPQFIFQYYREEENGRGNFPPRFSGLQFPNYSSELNVNALELDDSALYLCASSSPGTSNNEQFFGPGTRLTVL.

V usage is TRBV19 and J usage is TRBJ2-1; TRBD2 agrees at 10 bases. The V and J ends lost 7 bases and 2 bases, in that order; junction bases with no gene match: 5. The CDR3 is 15 amino acids. The germline V gene encodes CDR1 LNHDA and CDR2 SQIVND (reference sequence). CDR3 bases: TGTGCCAGTACCACAACTAGCGGGGCCTACAATGAGCAGTTCTTC. The encoded protein is CASTTTSGAYNEQFF.

J is TRBJ1-1 and V is TRBV5-1; no clear D. Trimming pared 0 bases from V and 5 bases from J, leaving 8 bases between. This CDR3 has 13 residues. CDR1 and CDR2 (germline): SGHRS, YFSETQ. The DNA of the CDR3 is TGCGCCAGCAGCTTGGACAGAAGGACTGAAGCTTTCTTT. Amino acid sequence: CASSLDRRTEAFF.

J is TRBJ2-5 and V is TRBV7-9; D could derive from TRBD1 or TRBD2 (5 bases each). The V and J ends lost 1 base and 1 base respectively, with 10 bases between them. This CDR3 has 15 amino acids. From germline, CDR1 is SEHNR and CDR2 FQNEAQ (reference sequence). CDR3 bases: TGTGCCAGCAGCTTAGTTGGGGGTAGCCAAGAGACCCAGTACTTC. It translates to CASSLVGGSQETQYF.